The 20 T cell receptor beta chains below all came from one sample that was sequenced in a study of blood T cells in healthy people across ages. A sample-barcoded 5' primer and a J-beta primer mix were used in a second PCR of about 7 to 11 cycles. TCRdb independently ran MiXCR on the 5' RACE reads; one entry per CDR3 protein. The table has about 1.6 million distinct CDR3 sequences, roughly 30% seen once; the top ten hold about 11%. Sequencing was carried out using blood. The receptors here all came from a woman in her 30s in good health.

This clonotype was seen only a few times. The V call is TRBV10-2, the J call TRBJ2-3; 8 nucleotides agree with TRBD2. CDR1 WSHSY and CDR2 SAAADI come from the germline V gene. V shed 2 bases, J shed 1 base, and the junction held 5 bases outside the gene matches. CDR3 size: 16 residues. CDR3 sequence reads: CASSEGSGVGTDTQYF. CDR3 in DNA: TGCGCCAGCAGTGAGGGTAGCGGGGTAGGCACAGATACGCAGTATTTT.

This clonotype has a handful of counts. CDR3 region: CASSQDPRAYSNQPQHF. As DNA, the CDR3 is TGCGCCAGCAGCCAAGATCCGAGGGCCTATAGCAATCAGCCCCAGCATTTT. The chain couples TRBV4-1 to TRBJ1-5, with D unclear. The CDR3 has 17 amino acids. Germline CDR1 is MGHRA and CDR2 is YSYEKL. Trimming shortened V by 0 bases and J by 0 bases, and 12 bases separated the two germline ends.

CDR3 coding DNA: TGTGCCAGCAGCTCCTCCAGGGGAATGTTCGCTGAAGCTTTCTTT. Translation gives CASSSSRGMFAEAFF. This rearrangement joins TRBV13 to TRBJ1-1, with D perhaps TRBD1 (6 bases). The CDR3 totals 15 residues. The germline V gene encodes CDR1 PRHDT and CDR2 FYEKMQ (reference sequence). With 4 bases removed from V and 6 bases from J, the gap between germline ends came to 18 bases.

CDR3 sequence: CSAREGSYNSPLHF. The CDR3, as DNA: TGCAGTGCTAGGGAGGGTTCCTATAATTCACCCCTCCACTTT. V gene TRBV20-1 combines with J gene TRBJ1-6; D ambiguous. This CDR3 has 14 amino acids. The ends were cut back, 3 bases at V and 1 base at J, with 7 bases in the middle. The germline V gene has CDR1 DFQATT and CDR2 SNEGSKA (reference sequence).

This clonotype occurred a few times. Compared with germline, one end of the junction differs, possibly owing to a read error. V and J are TRBV20-1 and TRBJ2-1; D possibly matches TRBD1 or TRBD2 (5 bases each). Per germline, CDR1 DFQATT and CDR2 SNEGSKA (reference sequence). This CDR3 is built from 16 residues. The CDR3 reads CSARDSKTAAYNEQFF. For the CDR3, the DNA is TGCAGCGCTAGAGATTCGAAGACAGCGGCTTACAATGAGCAGTTCTTC.

The rearrangement links TRBV28 to TRBJ1-1; 9 nucleotides match TRBD1. Per the germline V gene, CDR1 is MDHEN and CDR2 is SYDVKM. The CDR3 extends over 14 amino acids. The V gene end was trimmed by 6 bases and the J gene end by 3 bases; junction bases not matched to a gene: 5. The CDR3 nucleotides read TGTGCCAGCAGGCCGGGGGACAGGGACACTGAAGCTTTCTTT. The encoded protein is CASRPGDRDTEAFF.

CDR3 in DNA: TGTGCCACCCAACTTGGGCCCGGTGGTGAGCAGTACTTC. It specifies CATQLGPGGEQYF. The gene calls are TRBV27 and TRBJ2-7; no clear D gene. The CDR3 loop spans 13 amino acids. V lost 10 bases, J lost 7 bases, and 20 bases lay in between. Germline CDR1 MNHEY, CDR2 SMNVEV (reference sequence).

The V and J genes are TRBV5-1 and TRBJ2-3, with a weak D call TRBD1 (5 bases). Germline V gene lookup returns CDR1 SGHRS and CDR2 YFSETQ. CDR3 length: 13 residues. V lost 7 bases and J lost 0, with 9 bases in between. CDR3 bases: TGCGCCAGCGGAACAGGAAGCACAGATACGCAGTATTTT. It translates to CASGTGSTDTQYF.

This clonotype was seen more than once but under ten times. An end of the junction differs from the germline gene, which may be a read error. This chain links TRBV7-9 with TRBJ1-2; D uncertain. The germline CDR1 and CDR2 sequences are SEHNR and FQNEAQ (reference sequence). The CDR3 loop spans 16 amino acids. CDR3 loop: CAGSPNTQHDNYGYTF. The CDR3 region has the DNA TGTGCCGGCAGCCCTAATACGCAGCATGATAACTATGGCTACACCTTC.

This clonotype was counted many times. The chain employs TRBV20-1 and TRBJ2-3, with TRBD2 matching 11 bases. The CDR3 covers 17 residues. Germline lookup yields CDR1 DFQATT and CDR2 SNEGSKA (reference sequence). Germline trimming cut 2 bases from V and 2 bases from J; bases unmatched to any gene: 9. The CDR3 here is CSARSSSGGLITDTQYF. For the CDR3, the DNA is TGCAGTGCTAGAAGCTCTAGCGGGGGGCTAATCACAGATACGCAGTATTTT.

This clonotype was detected only a few times. The rearrangement uses TRBV20-1 and TRBJ1-4; D gene unclear. The CDR3 covers 14 residues. CDR1 is DFQATT, CDR2 SNEGSKA, per germline (reference sequence). V was trimmed by 3 bases and J by 3 bases, leaving 11 bases between them. CDR3 sequence: CSASRRISNEKLFF. DNA for the CDR3: TGCAGTGCTAGTAGACGGATTTCTAATGAAAAACTGTTTTTT.

The genes are TRBV4-1 and TRBJ2-2, with D possibly TRBD1 on 6 matching bases. Trimming pared 4 bases from V and 7 bases from J, leaving 13 bases between. This CDR3 is 14 amino acids long. CDR1 is MGHRA, CDR2 YSYEKL, per germline. CDR3 loop: CASSPRTVYGELFF. Written as DNA, the CDR3 is TGCGCCAGCAGCCCGCGGACAGTTTACGGGGAGCTGTTTTTT.

The rearrangement joins TRBV9 to TRBJ2-5; 7 bases align to TRBD1. The CDR3 contains 13 residues. CDR1 and CDR2 (germline): SGDLS, YYNGEE. The junction had 2 bases not matched to a gene; V was cut back by 5 bases and J by 1 base. In DNA form, the CDR3 reads TGTGCCAGCAGGGGACAGACCCAAGAGACCCAGTACTTC. Translated, it gives CASRGQTQETQYF.

The chain joins TRBV11-2 to TRBJ2-7; 10 nucleotides agree with TRBD1. Per germline, CDR1 SGHAT and CDR2 FQNNGV. After removal of 5 bases from V and 4 bases from J, the junction contained 11 bases not matched to a gene. The CDR3 totals 16 residues. For the CDR3, the DNA is TGTGCCAGCAGCGGAAGGACAGGGGGTGTCGCTTACGAGCAGTACTTC. It yields the protein CASSGRTGGVAYEQYF.

The genes are TRBV20-1 and TRBJ1-5; the D gene is possibly TRBD1 (5 bases). The V gene lost 6 bases and the J gene lost 2 bases, with 14 bases spanning the gap. Germline values: CDR1 DFQATT, CDR2 SNEGSKA (reference sequence). The CDR3 runs 14 residues. CDR3 sequence (DNA): TGCAGTGCCTCCCAGCAGGGCGGCAATCAGCCCCAGCATTTT. It is translated as CSASQQGGNQPQHF.

The chain links TRBV28 to TRBJ2-1; the D is unclear. CDR1 and CDR2 (germline): MDHEN, SYDVKM. This CDR3 is built from 14 residues. Trimming stripped 6 bases from V and 4 bases from J, with 13 bases between. The CDR3 nucleotides are TGTGCCAGCAGCCCTATAGATGGGTACAATGAGCAGTTCTTC. Translation gives CASSPIDGYNEQFF.

The V call is TRBV14, the J call TRBJ2-7; D unclear. The V end was cut by 5 bases, the J end by 2 bases, with 16 bases between. Germline lookup yields CDR1 SGHDN and CDR2 FVKESK. This CDR3 has 15 residues. The CDR3 loop reads CASSTYGSNAYEQYF. CDR3 nucleotides: TGTGCCAGCAGCACATACGGCAGTAACGCCTACGAGCAGTACTTC.

The chain couples TRBV11-2 to TRBJ1-2, with 9 bases identical to TRBD1. This CDR3 contains 14 residues. J was trimmed by 10 bases and V by 1 base; bases with no gene match: 7. Germline V gene data show CDR1 as SGHAT and CDR2 as FQNNGV. CDR3 DNA: TGTGCCAGCAGCTTAGGGACAGGGGTCGGTGACTACACCTTC. It translates to CASSLGTGVGDYTF. The full variable domain, with the rest looked up from reference TRBV11-2 and TRBJ1-2, is EAGVAQSPRYKIIEKRQSVAFWCNPISGHATLYWYQQILGQGPKLLIQFQNNGVVDDSQLPKDRFSAERLKGVDSTLKIQPAKLEDSAVYLCASSLGTGVGDYTFGSGTRLTVV.

J is TRBJ2-1 and V is TRBV5-6; 7 bases agree with TRBD1. CDR1 and CDR2 (germline): SGHDT, YYEEEE. The CDR3 has 15 residues. With 3 bases clipped from V and 0 bases from J, the junction kept 3 bases outside the gene matches. The CDR3 is CASSYRGLSYNEQFF. The DNA for the CDR3 is TGTGCCAGCAGCTACAGGGGTCTCTCCTACAATGAGCAGTTCTTC.

The CDR3 protein is CASSQPQGNWPEAFF. The CDR3 DNA is TGCGCCAGCAGCCAACCCCAGGGAAATTGGCCTGAAGCTTTCTTT. The rearrangement joins TRBV4-1 to TRBJ1-1; a possible D gene is TRBD1 (5 bases). Germline V CDR1 and CDR2: MGHRA, YSYEKL. CDR3 length: 15 residues. V lost 2 bases and J 6 bases, leaving 16 bases between the germline ends.